The 2 T cell receptor beta chains presented below share a single source sample, sequenced in a study of cytomegalovirus exposure and HLA in healthy donors. The PCR had 60 Vbeta and 13 Jbeta primers. Using immunoSEQ multiplex PCR, the repertoire was profiled, and TCRdb retains in-frame clones only, with some absent. The sample totals around 140,000 clones. Sequencing input: PBMCs. Source of these receptors: a male donor in good health and CMV-seronegative.

The J gene is TRBJ2-5, the V gene TRBV7-8, with D perhaps TRBD1 (6 bases). The germline V gene has CDR1 SGHVS and CDR2 FQNEAQ. CDR3 length: 13 amino acids. V was pared by 6 bases and J by 7 bases, with 15 bases between. The CDR3: CASSYRDQVTQYF. The CDR3 DNA reads as TGTGCCAGCAGTTACAGGGACCAGGTGACCCAGTACTTC.

The chain is built from TRBV5-8 and TRBJ2-7; 9 positions agree with TRBD2. Germline CDR1 and CDR2: SGHTS and YDEGEE. V was pared by 7 bases and J by 3 bases, with 11 bases of the junction left unmatched. This CDR3 is 15 amino acids long. The CDR3 DNA reads as TGTGCCAGCCGCCAAACCGGGACTAGCCTCTACGAGCAGTACTTC. Translation: CASRQTGTSLYEQYF.